The next 25 T cell receptor beta chains were all read from a single sample in a study of cytomegalovirus exposure and HLA in healthy donors. Amplification used 60 Vbeta primers and 13 Jbeta primers. Data came from immunoSEQ multiplex PCR; TCRdb stores just in-frame clones and leaves some out. The sample consists of fewer than 250,000 clones, about four fifths of them appearing once. Sequencing was carried out using PBMCs. The origin of the receptors is a woman between 50 and 59 years old in good health and CMV-seropositive.

This chain links TRBV5-4 with TRBJ1-2; TRBD1 matches at 9 bases. Germline V CDR1 and CDR2: SGHNT, YYREEE (reference sequence). CDR3 length equals 12 residues. J gave up 6 bases and V 3 bases, and 0 bases lay outside the gene matches. CDR3 in amino acids: CASSWDRDGYTF. In nucleotides, the CDR3 is TGTGCCAGCAGCTGGGACAGGGATGGCTACACCTTC.

The chain uses TRBV2 and TRBJ2-2, with a tentative D call TRBD1 (6 bases). The CDR3 is made up of 14 amino acids. Per germline, CDR1 SNHLY and CDR2 FYNNEI. V lost 5 bases to trimming and J lost 4 bases, with 11 bases between them. The CDR3 DNA reads as TGTGCCAGCAGTTACAGGGCCCCCACCGGGGAGCTGTTTTTT. This codes for CASSYRAPTGELFF.

The chain links TRBV30 to TRBJ1-1; 10 bases are shared with TRBD1. Germline CDR1 is GTSNPN and CDR2 is SVGIG (reference sequence). The CDR3 loop spans 15 amino acids. V shed 4 bases and J 1 base; nucleotides not matched to a gene: 6. Written as DNA, the CDR3 is TGTGCCTGGACCCCGGACAGGGGGTCGAACACTGAAGCTTTCTTT. Amino acid sequence: CAWTPDRGSNTEAFF.

This clone was counted between two and nine times. The genes are TRBV21-1 and TRBJ2-1; the table's D call, TRBD1, was not checked against the DNA. TRBV21-1 is a pseudogene. The CDR3 loop spans 12 amino acids. CDR3 protein: CASSNRQRCLFF. Written as DNA, the CDR3 is TGTGCCAGCAGCAACCGACAGCGTTGTCTGTTCTTC.

The sample holds a few counts of this clone. The chain employs TRBV5-4 and TRBJ1-5, with 7 bases fitting TRBD1. The CDR3 runs to 13 residues. V lost 3 bases and J lost 7; bases outside the gene matches: 4. Germline V gene sequence: CDR1 SGHNT, CDR2 YYREEE (reference sequence). CDR3 amino acids: CASSWDSLQPQHF. CDR3 nucleotides: TGTGCCAGCAGCTGGGACAGTTTACAGCCCCAGCATTTT.

For this clone: The same CDR3 can be traced to other DNA sequences in this sample. The chain uses TRBV6-6 and TRBJ1-1; 10 bases line up with TRBD1. The CDR3 runs to 15 residues. Trimming cost V 4 bases and J 1 base; bases outside gene matches: 3. CDR1 and CDR2 from the germline V gene are MNHNY and SVGAGI (reference sequence). The CDR3 is CASSLGTGENTEAFF. The CDR3 DNA follows: TGTGCCAGCAGTTTGGGGACAGGGGAGAACACTGAAGCTTTCTTT.

The chain combines TRBV5-4 with TRBJ1-2; no reliable D call. Per the germline V gene, CDR1 is SGHNT and CDR2 is YYREEE (reference sequence). The CDR3 length is 15 residues. V lost 6 bases, J lost 2 bases, and 17 bases lay in between. The CDR3 here is CASTPDGSGNYGYTF. The DNA of the CDR3 is TGTGCCAGCACCCCGGACGGCAGCGGAAACTATGGCTACACCTTC.

V and J are TRBV30 and TRBJ2-3; TRBD1 might be the D (6 bases). The CDR3 is made up of 12 amino acids. The ends were cut back, 6 bases at V and 2 bases at J, with 9 bases in the middle. Germline CDR1 GTSNPN, CDR2 SVGIG (reference sequence). As DNA, the CDR3 is TGTGCCTGCAGGGGTACCACAGATACGCAGTATTTT. This encodes CACRGTTDTQYF.

The V and J genes are TRBV6-5 and TRBJ1-2; D perhaps matches TRBD1 (5 bases). Germline loops: CDR1 MNHEY, CDR2 SVGAGI. There are 14 residues in the CDR3. The V end lost 6 bases, the J end lost 4 bases, and 15 bases lay between the germline ends. This chain's CDR3 is CASRDPRAGYGYTF. The CDR3 bases are TGTGCCAGCAGGGATCCCAGGGCTGGCTATGGCTACACCTTC.

This clone was observed a handful of times. The chain is built from TRBV28 and TRBJ2-7, with 7 bases fitting TRBD1. CDR1 and CDR2 (germline): MDHEN, SYDVKM. This CDR3 comprises 13 residues. Trimming at V came to 6 bases and at J to 6 bases, leaving 8 bases not matched to a gene. Here the CDR3 reads CASRDPTGREQYF. In DNA form, the CDR3 reads TGTGCCAGCAGAGACCCGACAGGGCGCGAGCAGTACTTC.

The gene calls are TRBV19 and TRBJ2-3; possible D gene TRBD2, 5 bases. Trimming shortened V by 5 bases and J by 6 bases, and 12 bases separated the two germline ends. The germline gives CDR1 LNHDA, CDR2 SQIVND (reference sequence). This CDR3 has 13 residues. The DNA of the CDR3 is TGTGCCAGTAGTCCCCCCGGAGGTGATACGCAGTATTTT. Translating gives CASSPPGGDTQYF.

This chain connects TRBV6-1 to TRBJ1-2; perhaps TRBD1 as D (5 bases). The V and J ends lost 4 bases and 7 bases respectively, with 22 bases between them. CDR3 length: 16 residues. The germline gives CDR1 MNHNS, CDR2 SASEGT. CDR3 residues: CASSAPGASGPIGYTF. The CDR3 region has the DNA TGTGCCAGCAGTGCCCCTGGGGCATCGGGCCCTATTGGCTACACCTTC.

A remark on this clone: An end of the junction does not agree with germline; a read error may underlie this. This chain joins TRBV2 and TRBJ2-7, with D possibly called TRBD1 or TRBD2 (5 bases each). Germline CDR1 SNHLY, CDR2 FYNNEI. This CDR3 has 12 amino acids. The DNA of the CDR3 is TGTGTCAGCACAGGTAGCGTCTACGAGCAGTACTTC. Translating it yields CVSTGSVYEQYF.

In regard to this clone: The sample holds other DNA sequences that translate to the same CDR3. The genes are TRBV27 and TRBJ2-6; D is uncertain. V lost 5 bases and J 0 bases, leaving 5 bases between the germline ends. The CDR3 is 14 amino acids. Germline assignment: CDR1 MNHEY and CDR2 SMNVEV (reference sequence). CDR3 protein: CASSPLSGANVLTF. CDR3 nucleotide sequence: TGTGCCAGCAGTCCCCTCTCTGGGGCCAACGTCCTGACTTTC.

J is TRBJ1-2 and V is TRBV4-1; no firm D call. The CDR3 runs to 21 residues. Germline lookup yields CDR1 MGHRA and CDR2 YSYEKL. The V end lost 4 bases, the J end lost 2 bases, and 32 bases lay between the germline ends. DNA of the CDR3: TGCGCCAGCAGCCGCGGGGTACCCACACGGTCCCTCGCCCAACGGAACTATGGCTACACCTTC. Protein product: CASSRGVPTRSLAQRNYGYTF.

This clone showed up just once. The chain carries TRBV27 and TRBJ2-1, with 8 positions matching TRBD1. Germline loops: CDR1 MNHEY, CDR2 SMNVEV (reference sequence). The V gene end was trimmed by 5 bases and the J gene end by 9 bases; junction bases not matched to a gene: 6. The CDR3 is 13 residues long. The CDR3 DNA is TGTGCCAGCAGTAGGACAGGGTTAAGTGAGCAGTTCTTC. It translates to CASSRTGLSEQFF.

This CDR3 is CASRSYTEAFF. The CDR3 coding sequence is TGTGCCAGCAGATCCTACACTGAAGCTTTCTTT. The rearrangement links TRBV27 to TRBJ1-1, with unresolved D. Germline V CDR1 and CDR2: MNHEY, SMNVEV (reference sequence). The CDR3 has 11 residues. V lost 6 bases, J lost 3 bases, and 5 bases lay in between.

The chain joins TRBV5-1 to TRBJ2-5; 10 bases fit TRBD1. Losses at the gene ends were 3 bases for V and 4 bases for J; bases not matched to a gene: 0. This CDR3 has 13 amino acids. The germline gives CDR1 SGHRS, CDR2 YFSETQ. CDR3 sequence: CASSWTGGETQYF. As DNA, the CDR3 is TGCGCCAGCAGCTGGACAGGGGGAGAGACCCAGTACTTC.

This chain connects TRBV5-1 to TRBJ2-7; 10 positions agree with TRBD2. Germline V gives CDR1 SGHRS, CDR2 YFSETQ. The CDR3 extends over 14 amino acids. The ends lost 7 bases at V and 0 bases at J; junction bases unmatched: 4. CDR3: CASASSGSSYEQYF. CDR3 coding DNA: TGCGCCAGCGCTTCTAGCGGGAGCTCCTACGAGCAGTACTTC. The entire variable domain, with the rest obtained from reference TRBV5-1 and TRBJ2-7, is as follows: KAGVTQTPRYLIKTRGQQVTLSCSPISGHRSVSWYQQTPGQGLQFLFEYFSETQRNKGNFPGRFSGRQFSNSRSEMNVSTLELGDSALYLCASASSGSSYEQYFGPGTRLTVT.

The gene calls are TRBV7-3 and TRBJ2-5, with 8 bases matching TRBD2. Germline V CDR1 and CDR2: SGHTA, FQGTGA. The ends lost 4 bases at V and 4 bases at J; junction bases unmatched: 11. The CDR3 has 16 residues. CDR3 DNA: TGTGCCAGCAGCTCCCTAGGAGCGGGGGTACGAGAGACCCAGTACTTC. Protein product: CASSSLGAGVRETQYF.

The chain combines TRBV29-1 with TRBJ2-5, with D perhaps TRBD2 (7 bases). V lost 1 base to trimming and J lost 1 base, with 10 bases between them. The germline CDR1 and CDR2 sequences are SQVTM and ANQGSEA. The CDR3 is made up of 14 amino acids. CDR3 protein: CSVEGGGLQETQYF. The CDR3, as DNA: TGCAGCGTTGAAGGGGGGGGCCTCCAAGAGACCCAGTACTTC. The entire variable domain, with the rest obtained from reference TRBV29-1 and TRBJ2-5, is as follows: SAVISQKPSRDICQRGTSLTIQCQVDSQVTMMFWYRQQPGQSLTLIATANQGSEATYESGFVIDKFPISRPNLTFSTLTVSNMSPEDSSIYLCSVEGGGLQETQYFGPGTRLLVL.

This clone has a single count. V usage is TRBV7-3 and J usage is TRBJ1-1; D gene ambiguous. This CDR3 is built from 15 residues. Trimming shortened V by 1 base and J by 5 bases, and 14 bases separated the two germline ends. CDR1 SGHTA and CDR2 FQGTGA come from the germline V gene. The CDR3 nucleotides read TGTGCCAGCAGCTTAAACGGCAGGCCACGGACTGAAGCTTTCTTT. Its translation is CASSLNGRPRTEAFF.

The chain employs TRBV7-9 and TRBJ2-1, with D hard to call. Germline V lookup: CDR1 SEHNR, CDR2 FQNEAQ (reference sequence). The CDR3 covers 12 residues. V gave up 3 bases and J gave up 5 bases, with 5 bases separating them. Written as DNA, the CDR3 is TGTGCCAGCAGCTTGAGGAACAATGAGCAGTTCTTC. Translation gives CASSLRNNEQFF.

This CDR3 reads CASSPSGGAWGYTF. The CDR3, as DNA: TGTGCCAGCAGCCCATCGGGGGGGGCCTGGGGCTACACCTTC. The rearrangement joins TRBV9 to TRBJ1-2, with a possible D match to TRBD1 (6 bases). The CDR3 contains 14 residues. Germline loops: CDR1 SGDLS, CDR2 YYNGEE. V was clipped by 4 bases and J by 8 bases, with 18 bases between them.

This chain uses TRBV9 with TRBJ2-2, with D possibly being TRBD1 (6 bases). The CDR3 has 17 residues. Germline V gene lookup returns CDR1 SGDLS and CDR2 YYNGEE. Trimming left V 1 base short and J 6 bases short, with 19 bases between. The CDR3 reads CASSVSPGVSSSGELFF. DNA of the CDR3: TGTGCCAGCAGCGTATCTCCAGGGGTGTCAAGTTCCGGGGAGCTGTTTTTT.